The 22 T cell receptor beta chains given below trace back to one sample, sequenced in a study of T cells in women clearing cervical HPV infection (dated by TCRdb to 2016 to 2019). Receptor amplification or capture employed the immunoSEQ multiplex PCR assay. TCRdb retrieved this table from immuneACCESS and kept in-frame rearrangements only. Not all clones are present; in checked studies, unresolved V genes account for under half, and no reason is known for the remainder. The table kept for this sample lists about 48,000 clones. The ten largest clones take up around 1.5% of the sample. Sequencing was performed on blood buffy coat. The origin of the receptors is a woman between 18 and 69 years old with a cervical HPV16 infection that either progressed to CIN3+ or cleared (not recorded which).

As regards this clone: The CDR3 end falls 3 residues outside the read, so it is completed with the germline J gene. V is TRBV6-2 or TRBV6-3 and J is TRBJ2-5, with TRBD1 matching 8 bases. Germline loops: CDR1 MNHEY, CDR2 SVGEGT. J lost 5 bases, V lost 7 bases, and 9 bases had no gene match. The CDR3 extends over 14 amino acids. The DNA read from the CDR3 is TGTGCCAGCAACGCAGGGGGCTTAGTGGAGACC. Protein sequence: CASNAGGLVET. The whole CDR3 is CASNAGGLVETQYF.

Comments on this clone: Read sequence stops 3 residues before the CDR3 end, and the germline J gene provides the missing end. This rearrangement joins TRBV30 to TRBJ2-7; TRBD2 might be the D (6 bases). Germline assignment: CDR1 GTSNPN and CDR2 SVGIG (reference sequence). This CDR3 is 18 amino acids long. The V and J ends lost 0 bases and 3 bases respectively, with 24 bases between them. Incomplete CDR3 DNA: TGTGCCTGGAGTGTACAGAATTTAAGGCAGGGAGGCTACTACGAG. It specifies CAWSVQNLRQGGYYE. The whole CDR3 region reads CAWSVQNLRQGGYYEQYF.

On this clone: From the germline J gene comes the end of the CDR3, since the read stops 3 residues before it. V usage is TRBV5-4 and J usage is TRBJ2-3; 10 nucleotides agree with TRBD2. The CDR3 has 16 amino acids. J lost 6 bases, V lost 2 bases, and 9 bases had no gene match. CDR1 and CDR2 from the germline V gene are SGHNT and YYREEE (reference sequence). CDR3 loop: CASSLGLAGVGDTQYF. The CDR3 DNA, read in part, is TGTGCCAGCAGCTTAGGGCTAGCGGGAGTTGGGGATACG.

For this clone: The missing CDR3 end, 3 residues past where the read stops, is filled in from the germline J gene. The chain is built from TRBV29-1 and TRBJ2-1; a weak D match, TRBD2 (6 bases). V was cut by 7 bases and J by 5 bases, with 18 bases left in between. The CDR3 runs 14 residues. CDR1 is SQVTM, CDR2 ANQGSEA, per germline. CDR3 region: CSAKPGGGNNEQFF. The covered CDR3 bases are TGCAGCGCTAAACCCGGTGGCGGGAACAATGAG.

In regard to this clone: The CDR3 goes on 3 residues after the read ends, and that part is filled in from the germline J gene. This rearrangement joins TRBV6-1 to TRBJ2-5; TRBD1 might be the D (5 bases). Trimming removed 1 base from V and 2 bases from J, with 14 bases in between. Germline V gene sequence: CDR1 MNHNS, CDR2 SASEGT. This CDR3 comprises 16 residues. This CDR3 reads CASSEEKGPFQETQYF. CDR3 DNA (partial): TGTGCCAGCAGTGAAGAGAAGGGGCCCTTTCAAGAGACC.

The CDR3 bases that were read are TGTGCCAGTAGTGACAGGGTGGTAAACTATGGC. Encoded protein: CASSDRVVNYG. From start to end, the CDR3 is CASSDRVVNYGYTF. The chain couples TRBV19 to TRBJ1-2; 7 bases match TRBD1. The read ends 3 residues before the CDR3 terminus; that terminus is restored from the germline J gene. V gave up 5 bases and J gave up 2 bases; unmatched junction bases: 5. Germline-derived CDR1 and CDR2 are LNHDA and SQIVND (reference sequence). This CDR3 is built from 14 residues.

About this clone itself: The read is 3 residues too short to cover the CDR3 end, so that end is filled in from the germline J gene. This chain uses TRBV4-1 with TRBJ1-5, with a tentative D call TRBD1 (5 bases). The CDR3 runs 15 residues. Germline V gene sequence: CDR1 MGHRA, CDR2 YSYEKL. V was cut by 0 bases and J by 4 bases, with 10 bases left in between. The CDR3 sequence is CASSQEGVGNQPQHF. Incomplete CDR3 DNA: TGCGCCAGCAGCCAAGAAGGGGTCGGGAATCAGCCC.

Details on this clone: The read terminates 3 residues before the CDR3 end, so the remaining end is supplied by the germline J gene. The chain combines TRBV5-1 with TRBJ1-2; 9 bases are a match to TRBD1. J gave up 6 bases and V 7 bases, and 13 bases lay outside the gene matches. The CDR3 has 15 amino acids. Germline V gene data show CDR1 as SGHRS and CDR2 as YFSETQ. The DNA read from the CDR3 is TGCGCCAGCGCCCTCAGCACGGGGACAGGGAATGGC. It translates to CASALSTGTGNG. The full CDR3 sequence reads CASALSTGTGNGYTF.

Regarding this clone: The read is 3 residues too short to cover the CDR3 end, so that end is filled in from the germline J gene. J is TRBJ1-2 and V is TRBV5-4, with D possibly being TRBD1 (6 bases). The V end lost 6 bases, the J end lost 4 bases, and 10 bases lay between the germline ends. From germline, CDR1 is SGHNT and CDR2 YYREEE (reference sequence). The CDR3 covers 12 residues. This CDR3 is CASTIQGYGYTF. The CDR3 DNA, read in part, is TGTGCCAGCACCATACAGGGCTATGGC.

On this clone itself: The CDR3 extends 3 residues past the end of the read, so its final part is completed from the germline J gene. The chain carries TRBV11-2 and TRBJ2-5; 7 positions agree with TRBD1. This CDR3 spans 14 amino acids. Germline CDR1 reads SGHAT; CDR2 reads FQNNGV. V shed 5 bases and J 1 base; nucleotides not matched to a gene: 4. This CDR3 reads CASSTQGVQETQYF. The CDR3 DNA, read in part, is TGTGCCAGCAGCACCCAGGGGGTCCAAGAGACC.

Of note for this clone: The observed sequence ends 3 residues before the CDR3 terminus, with the missing tail filled in from the germline J gene. The identical CDR3 is also encoded by other nucleotide sequences in the sample. The V call is TRBV18, the J call TRBJ1-2, with 8 nucleotides matching TRBD1. Germline V gives CDR1 KGHSH, CDR2 LQKENI. V was clipped by 6 bases and J by 7 bases; unmatched bases: 7. This CDR3 has 13 residues. Partial CDR3 DNA: TGTGCCAGCTCCCCAAGGACAGGGAGTGGC. Translating it yields CASSPRTGSG. The CDR3, in full, reads CASSPRTGSGYTF. The full variable domain, its missing parts supplied by reference TRBV18 and TRBJ1-2, is NAGVMQNPRHLVRRRGQEARLRCSPMKGHSHVYWYRQLPEEGLKFMVYLQKENIIDESGMPKERFSAEFPKEGPSILRIQQVVRGDSAAYFCASSPRTGSGYTFGSGTRLTVV.

Worth noting for this clone: The read halts 3 residues ahead of the CDR3 end, with the missing end drawn from the germline J gene. The chain uses TRBV29-1 and TRBJ2-2, with 9 nucleotides matching TRBD1. This CDR3 is 17 amino acids long. From germline, CDR1 is SQVTM and CDR2 ANQGSEA. The V segment lost 1 base and the J segment 4 bases; nucleotides outside the gene matches: 10. CDR3: CSVEARDRARSTGELFF. The sequenced CDR3 bases are TGCAGCGTTGAAGCCCGGGACAGGGCCCGGAGCACCGGGGAG.

In regard to this clone: The read finishes 3 residues shy of the CDR3 end, and the germline J gene is used to complete it. This rearrangement joins TRBV5-4 to TRBJ1-3, with D unclear. Germline CDR1 is SGHNT and CDR2 is YYREEE (reference sequence). The CDR3 has 15 amino acids. V gave up 4 bases and J gave up 6 bases, with 17 bases separating them. CDR3 DNA (partial): TGTGCCAGCAGCCAGGCGGGCCAACCGGAAAACACC. Translating gives CASSQAGQPENT. The full-length CDR3 reads as CASSQAGQPENTIYF.

Concerning this clone: From the germline J gene comes the end of the CDR3, since the read stops 3 residues before it. This rearrangement joins TRBV7-3 to TRBJ2-3, with TRBD2 matching 7 bases. V lost 2 bases, J lost 1 base, and 3 bases stayed unmatched. This CDR3 comprises 15 residues. CDR1 and CDR2 from the germline V gene are SGHTA and FQGTGA. CDR3 DNA (partial): TGTGCCAGCAGCTTATACGCGGGGGGCACAGATACG. Amino acid sequence: CASSLYAGGTDT. The whole CDR3 reads CASSLYAGGTDTQYF.

Worth noting for this clone: The read halts 3 residues ahead of the CDR3 end, with the missing end drawn from the germline J gene. J is TRBJ2-3 and V is TRBV5-4; possibly TRBD1 for D (5 bases). This CDR3 has 15 residues. Germline V CDR1 and CDR2: SGHNT, YYREEE (reference sequence). Trimming pared 4 bases from V and 2 bases from J, leaving 14 bases between. CDR3 bases read: TGTGCCAGCAGCCAATCAATGGACACCACAGATACG. Translation gives CASSQSMDTTDT. The CDR3, in full, reads CASSQSMDTTDTQYF.

A remark on this clone: The read is 3 residues too short to cover the CDR3 end, so that end is filled in from the germline J gene. The chain uses TRBV19 and TRBJ2-1; 8 nucleotides line up with TRBD2. The V gene end was trimmed by 8 bases and the J gene end by 4 bases; junction bases not matched to a gene: 4. The germline V gene encodes CDR1 LNHDA and CDR2 SQIVND (reference sequence). This CDR3 is 13 amino acids long. The CDR3 loop is CASRGGRYNEQFF. The CDR3 DNA, read in part, is TGTGCCAGTCGTGGCGGGAGGTACAATGAG.

Note on this clone: The read finishes 3 residues shy of the CDR3 end, and the germline J gene is used to complete it. The chain couples TRBV5-1 to TRBJ1-2; a weak D match, TRBD1 (6 bases). The ends were cut back, 4 bases at V and 2 bases at J, with 12 bases in the middle. The CDR3 runs 14 residues. From germline, CDR1 is SGHRS and CDR2 YFSETQ. The covered CDR3 bases are TGCGCCAGCAGCCCAACCGGGACAAACTATGGC. This sequence encodes CASSPTGTNYG. The entire CDR3 is CASSPTGTNYGYTF. Filled out from reference TRBV5-1 and TRBJ1-2, the complete variable domain reads KAGVTQTPRYLIKTRGQQVTLSCSPISGHRSVSWYQQTPGQGLQFLFEYFSETQRNKGNFPGRFSGRQFSNSRSEMNVSTLELGDSALYLCASSPTGTNYGYTFGSGTRLTVV.

A note on this clone: The read terminates 3 residues before the CDR3 end, so the remaining end is supplied by the germline J gene. This chain links TRBV5-4 with TRBJ1-1; D gene ambiguous. The CDR3 is made up of 15 amino acids. The germline gives CDR1 SGHNT, CDR2 YYREEE (reference sequence). The ends were cut back, 4 bases at V and 6 bases at J, with 19 bases in the middle. The CDR3 loop reads CASSLVGPKKAEAFF. The sequenced CDR3 bases are TGTGCCAGCAGCCTTGTTGGGCCTAAGAAGGCTGAA.

In regard to this clone: The read is 3 residues too short to cover the CDR3 end, so that end is filled in from the germline J gene. The chain links TRBV27 to TRBJ2-5; 10 positions agree with TRBD2. Germline values: CDR1 MNHEY, CDR2 SMNVEV (reference sequence). The CDR3 is made up of 19 amino acids. J gave up 0 bases and V 7 bases, and 17 bases lay outside the gene matches. The sequenced CDR3 bases are TGTGCCAGCACCCTCCGGGGATTAGCGGGAGGACTGTACCAAGAGACC. The encoded protein is CASTLRGLAGGLYQET. The whole CDR3 sequence is CASTLRGLAGGLYQETQYF.

About this clone itself: The read finishes 3 residues shy of the CDR3 end, and the germline J gene is used to complete it. J is TRBJ2-5 and V is TRBV14; 9 bases match TRBD1. Germline V gives CDR1 SGHDN, CDR2 FVKESK. The junction had 15 bases not matched to a gene; V was cut back by 6 bases and J by 7 bases. The CDR3 contains 16 residues. Incomplete CDR3 DNA: TGTGCCAGCAGTCCCCCGGGACAGGGAGGCGTGGGGACC. The encoded protein is CASSPPGQGGVGT. The CDR3 reads in full as CASSPPGQGGVGTQYF.

Points on this clone: Coverage ceases 3 residues before the CDR3 finishes, and the germline J gene fills in the end. V usage is TRBV19 and J usage is TRBJ1-5; 11 nucleotides match TRBD1. With 6 bases clipped from V and 2 bases from J, the junction kept 0 bases outside the gene matches. Germline V lookup: CDR1 LNHDA, CDR2 SQIVND (reference sequence). The CDR3 is made up of 14 amino acids. CDR3 DNA (partial): TGTGCCAGTAGGGGACAGGGGGGCAATCAGCCC. It encodes CASRGQGGNQP. The complete CDR3 protein is CASRGQGGNQPQHF. Based on the CDR3 plus reference TRBV19 and TRBJ1-5, the full variable domain is DGGITQSPKYLFRKEGQNVTLSCEQNLNHDAMYWYRQDPGQGLRLIYYSQIVNDFQKGDIAEGYSVSREKKESFPLTVTSAQKNPTAFYLCASRGQGGNQPQHFGDGTRLSIL.

In the case of this clone: The CDR3 is cut off 3 residues early in the read; its end comes from the germline J gene. The gene calls are TRBV20-1 and TRBJ2-1, with a weak D call TRBD2 (6 bases). This CDR3 comprises 14 residues. Germline-derived CDR1 and CDR2 are DFQATT and SNEGSKA (reference sequence). V was pared by 5 bases and J by 3 bases, with 14 bases between. Here the CDR3 reads CSARPRTNYNEQFF. The CDR3 DNA, read in part, is TGCAGTGCTCGGCCTCGGACTAACTACAATGAG.